The 15 T cell receptor beta chains listed next were all sequenced from one sample in a study of T cell responses to AZD1222 COVID-19 vaccine. Sequencing was performed with immunoSEQ multiplex PCR; in TCRdb, only in-frame clones are kept and a portion is missing. The sample has around 140,000 clones; about 82% are singletons. The material was peripheral blood, obtained 28 days after the second dose of the MenACWY control vaccine. All receptors come from an adult who received the MenACWY meningococcal vaccine as a control.

This clone was seen only once. The CDR3 is CASSIEGLAGSDTQYF. The CDR3 coding sequence is TGTGCCAGTAGTATAGAGGGACTAGCGGGGTCAGATACGCAGTATTTT. This chain connects TRBV19 to TRBJ2-3; 13 bases map to TRBD2. The CDR3 is made up of 16 amino acids. Trimming took 0 bases from V and 4 from J; bases not matched to a gene: 1. CDR1 is LNHDA and CDR2 is SQIVND in the germline V gene (reference sequence). Variable domain in full (rest from reference TRBV19 and TRBJ2-3): DGGITQSPKYLFRKEGQNVTLSCEQNLNHDAMYWYRQDPGQGLRLIYYSQIVNDFQKGDIAEGYSVSREKKESFPLTVTSAQKNPTAFYLCASSIEGLAGSDTQYFGPGTRLTVL.

The chain couples TRBV11-2 to TRBJ2-1, with D uncertain. Between the trimmed V and J ends, which lost 3 bases and 10 bases, there was a span of 13 bases. Germline V gene sequence: CDR1 SGHAT, CDR2 FQNNGV. This CDR3 is built from 13 residues. CDR3 sequence reads: CASSFLSPPEQFF. The CDR3 DNA sequence: TGTGCCAGCAGCTTCCTCTCTCCTCCGGAGCAGTTCTTC.

The chain is built from TRBV7-2 and TRBJ2-7, with D tentatively TRBD2 (5 bases). The CDR3 is 13 residues long. V was clipped by 4 bases and J by 0 bases, with 7 bases between them. Germline-derived CDR1 and CDR2 are SGHTA and FQGNSA. The DNA of the CDR3 is TGTGCCAGCAGCTCAGGACTCTCCTACGAGCAGTACTTC. It encodes CASSSGLSYEQYF.

This clone has just a few counts. J is TRBJ2-1 and V is TRBV11-3; no clear D. The V gene lost 4 bases and the J gene lost 0 bases, with 10 bases spanning the gap. Germline V CDR1 and CDR2: SGHNT, YENEEA. The CDR3 has 15 residues. This chain's CDR3 is CASSSGGTSYNEQFF. The DNA for the CDR3 is TGTGCCAGCAGCTCGGGCGGCACCTCCTACAATGAGCAGTTCTTC.

V and J are TRBV24-1 and TRBJ1-6; TRBD1 matches 9 bases. The CDR3 spans 18 residues. CDR1 and CDR2 (germline): KGHDR, SFDVKD. J was trimmed by 0 bases and V by 2 bases; bases with no gene match: 4. CDR3 region: CATSDSDRGASYNSPLHF. DNA of the CDR3: TGTGCCACCAGTGATTCAGACAGGGGGGCCTCCTATAATTCACCCCTCCACTTT.

This clone was detected only once. The gene calls are TRBV5-6 and TRBJ1-1, with no clear D. The CDR3 loop spans 13 amino acids. The V gene's germline CDR1 is SGHDT and CDR2 YYEEEE. V gave up 4 bases and J gave up 4 bases, with 11 bases separating them. CDR3 coding DNA: TGTGCCAGCAGCAGTCTCGGAGGCACTGAAGCTTTCTTT. Protein: CASSSLGGTEAFF. Full variable domain (outside the CDR3, taken from reference TRBV5-6 and TRBJ1-1): DAGVTQSPTHLIKTRGQQVTLRCSPKSGHDTVSWYQQALGQGPQFIFQYYEEEERQRGNFPDRFSGHQFPNYSSELNVNALLLGDSALYLCASSSLGGTEAFFGQGTRLTVV.

This rearrangement joins TRBV29-1 to TRBJ2-7, with a possible D match to TRBD2 (6 bases). The germline gives CDR1 SQVTM, CDR2 ANQGSEA. The V and J ends lost 8 bases and 6 bases respectively, with 14 bases between them. This CDR3 is 11 amino acids long. DNA of the CDR3: TGCAGCTGGCTGGTGCGGGGCGAGCAGTACTTC. It codes for CSWLVRGEQYF.

The rearrangement links TRBV19 to TRBJ1-1; D remains unclear. The V end was cut by 6 bases, the J end by 1 base, with 18 bases between. The CDR3 sequence is 16 residues long. CDR1 and CDR2 (germline): LNHDA, SQIVND (reference sequence). This chain's CDR3 is CASRPEELLSNTEAFF. The CDR3 coding sequence is TGTGCCAGTAGGCCCGAGGAGCTCCTCTCGAACACTGAAGCTTTCTTT.

CDR3 sequence reads: CASSLALGNTGGNGYTF. The CDR3 nucleotides read TGCGCCAGCAGCCTCGCCCTAGGGAATACGGGGGGGAATGGCTACACCTTC. This chain links TRBV4-1 with TRBJ1-2; TRBD1 might be the D (5 bases). V was cut by 4 bases and J by 6 bases, with 24 bases left in between. The CDR3 is made up of 17 amino acids. From germline, CDR1 is MGHRA and CDR2 YSYEKL.

The chain uses TRBV4-3 and TRBJ1-1; perhaps TRBD1 as D (5 bases). With 3 bases removed from V and 5 bases from J, the gap between germline ends came to 16 bases. The CDR3 has 15 residues. The germline V gene encodes CDR1 LGHNA and CDR2 YSLEER. CDR3 nucleotide sequence: TGCGCCAGCAGCCAGAAGGATGGGGCTTGGACTGAAGCTTTCTTT. Protein product: CASSQKDGAWTEAFF.

The gene calls are TRBV29-1 and TRBJ1-2; D remains ambiguous. The CDR3 runs 13 residues. Germline assignment: CDR1 SQVTM and CDR2 ANQGSEA. Trimming left V 0 bases short and J 7 bases short, with 12 bases between. The CDR3 protein is CSVEEGQAVGYTF. The DNA for the CDR3 is TGCAGCGTTGAAGAGGGTCAGGCGGTTGGCTACACCTTC.

The gene calls are TRBV19 and TRBJ1-2; 7 positions match TRBD1. Germline trimming cut 7 bases from V and 11 bases from J; bases unmatched to any gene: 7. From germline, CDR1 is LNHDA and CDR2 SQIVND (reference sequence). This CDR3 region has 11 residues. CDR3 bases: TGTGCCAGTAACGACAGGGAGGGGTACACCTTC. This sequence encodes CASNDREGYTF.

The genes are TRBV19 and TRBJ2-6, with unresolved D. This CDR3 comprises 17 residues. CDR1 LNHDA and CDR2 SQIVND come from the germline V gene (reference sequence). Trimming cost V 3 bases and J 4 bases, with 16 bases left between them. The CDR3 sequence: CASSIAFSVVGANVLTF. CDR3 sequence (DNA): TGTGCCAGTAGTATCGCCTTTAGTGTAGTCGGGGCCAACGTCCTGACTTTC.

The DNA for the CDR3 is TGTGCCAGCAGTGAAGCGCAAGTGGGGGCGGGCTATGGCTACACCTTC. This sequence encodes CASSEAQVGAGYGYTF. The genes are TRBV2 and TRBJ1-2; tentatively, D is TRBD1 (6 bases). The CDR3 consists of 16 residues. The germline V and J ends were trimmed by 0 bases and 4 bases, with 15 bases remaining between them. Germline V gives CDR1 SNHLY, CDR2 FYNNEI.

The chain employs TRBV2 and TRBJ1-2; D unclear. The CDR3 runs 11 residues. CDR1 and CDR2 from the germline V gene are SNHLY and FYNNEI. V was cut by 4 bases and J by 6 bases, with 6 bases left in between. CDR3 sequence: CASSVGDGYTF. The CDR3 coding sequence is TGTGCCAGCAGTGTTGGCGATGGCTACACCTTC.